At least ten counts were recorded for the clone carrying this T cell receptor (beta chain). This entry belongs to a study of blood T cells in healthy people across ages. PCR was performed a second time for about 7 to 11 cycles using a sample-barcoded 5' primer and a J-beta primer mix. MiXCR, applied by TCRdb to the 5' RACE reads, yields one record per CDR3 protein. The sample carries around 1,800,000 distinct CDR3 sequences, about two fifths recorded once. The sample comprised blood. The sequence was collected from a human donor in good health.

The CDR3 region is CASSEVGLHEQYF. The CDR3 region has the DNA TGTGCCAGCAGTGAAGTTGGTCTCCACGAGCAGTACTTC. The gene calls are TRBV6-1 and TRBJ2-7; D not certain. With 1 base removed from V and 5 bases from J, the gap between germline ends came to 9 bases. Germline V gene sequence: CDR1 MNHNS, CDR2 SASEGT. This CDR3 has 13 residues.